This T cell receptor beta chain stems from a study of monozygotic twins with inflammatory bowel disease. Study results and limitations: Especially with disease activity, IBD patients shared fewer clonotypes with others than healthy twins did. IBD-affected twins scored below their healthy co-twins in TCRbeta diversity (inverse Simpson).

TCRdb reprocessed the 5' RACE reads, keeping one entry per CDR3 protein, no DNA. The sample has about 160,000 distinct CDR3 sequences, and its top ten clones hold roughly 3%. Every donor provided one blood sample measuring less than 3 ml. Germline V CDR1 and CDR2: MDHEN, SYDVKM. The CDR3 extends over 16 amino acids. As regards this clonotype: Its specificity is not known.

This sequence originates from a human donor with ulcerative colitis or Crohn's disease, or a healthy co-twin of an affected twin (not recorded which). The sample taken for sequencing was blood. The chain is built from TRBV28 and TRBJ2-3; checking the TCRdb D call of TRBD1 is not possible without DNA. CDR3 sequence reads: CASTLGWGGNTDTQYF.